The 20 T cell receptor beta chains below were found in one sample sequenced in a study of T cell changes during pregnancy in multiple sclerosis. Produced via immunoSEQ multiplex PCR; TCRdb's table is partial and in-frame only. Counted here are under 95,000 clones, around 93% occurring once; the ten biggest clones make up around 0.75%. Source: peripheral blood, taken in the second trimester of pregnancy. These receptors all stem from a female donor in good health, enrolled as a control in a pregnancy study.

This chain joins TRBV7-2 and TRBJ2-4; TRBD1 agrees at 7 bases. This CDR3 comprises 15 residues. V was clipped by 5 bases and J by 8 bases; unmatched bases: 12. The germline gives CDR1 SGHTA, CDR2 FQGNSA. The CDR3 protein is CASSAETGRGDIQYF. The CDR3 coding sequence is TGTGCCAGCAGCGCCGAGACAGGGCGAGGGGACATTCAGTACTTC. The whole variable domain, filled in from reference TRBV7-2 and TRBJ2-4, reads GAGVSQSPSNKVTEKGKDVELRCDPISGHTALYWYRQSLGQGLEFLIYFQGNSAPDKSGLPSDRFSAERTGGSVSTLTIQRTQQEDSAVYLCASSAETGRGDIQYFGAGTRLSVL.

This clone was detected only a few times. The CDR3 loop is CASSKRGTALMNTEAFF. The CDR3 DNA follows: TGTGCCAGCAGCAAGCGTGGGACAGCCTTAATGAACACTGAAGCTTTCTTT. The genes are TRBV9 and TRBJ1-1; the match to TRBD1 covers 7 bases. The V segment lost 4 bases and the J segment 0 bases; nucleotides outside the gene matches: 12. This CDR3 is 17 amino acids long. The V gene's germline CDR1 is SGDLS and CDR2 YYNGEE.

The rearrangement links TRBV7-9 to TRBJ2-7, with 8 bases fitting TRBD1. The CDR3 is 15 amino acids. Germline assignment: CDR1 SEHNR and CDR2 FQNEAQ (reference sequence). The J segment lost 2 bases and the V segment lost 4 bases, leaving 7 bases of the junction unmatched. The chain's CDR3 is CASSSRTGSAYEQYF. DNA of the CDR3: TGTGCCAGCAGCTCCCGGACAGGGAGTGCCTACGAGCAGTACTTC.

V usage is TRBV19 and J usage is TRBJ1-1; D unresolved. V was pared by 4 bases and J by 3 bases, with 12 bases between. The germline gives CDR1 LNHDA, CDR2 SQIVND (reference sequence). The CDR3 is 14 residues long. The CDR3 DNA reads as TGTGCCAGTAGTACCAGGCTTTCCGACACTGAAGCTTTCTTT. Amino acids: CASSTRLSDTEAFF.

This clone was found once. J is TRBJ1-2 and V is TRBV14; D is perhaps TRBD1 (5 bases). From germline, CDR1 is SGHDN and CDR2 FVKESK. V was clipped by 0 bases and J by 6 bases, with 17 bases between them. This CDR3 is built from 16 residues. The CDR3 sequence is CASSQDIAGGTDGYTF. CDR3 coding DNA: TGTGCCAGCAGCCAAGATATAGCAGGCGGGACTGATGGCTACACCTTC.

The chain joins TRBV30 to TRBJ2-4, with D possibly TRBD2 on 6 matching bases. V lost 4 bases and J lost 9, with 10 bases in between. This CDR3 region has 11 residues. Per germline, CDR1 GTSNPN and CDR2 SVGIG (reference sequence). The CDR3 DNA follows: TGTGCCTGGACCGGGGGAGGCATTCAGTACTTC. This translates into CAWTGGGIQYF.

The chain combines TRBV30 with TRBJ2-5; D may be TRBD2 (6 bases). The CDR3 totals 15 residues. Germline CDR1 is GTSNPN and CDR2 is SVGIG (reference sequence). The ends were cut back, 1 base at V and 5 bases at J, with 17 bases in the middle. CDR3 nucleotides: TGTGCCTGGAGTGATGGGGGGTCTTTCCCGGAGACCCAGTACTTC. Amino acid sequence: CAWSDGGSFPETQYF.

V and J are TRBV6-5 and TRBJ2-1; TRBD2 aligns across 10 bases. Losses at the gene ends were 6 bases for V and 4 bases for J; bases not matched to a gene: 6. There are 15 residues in the CDR3. Germline V CDR1 and CDR2: MNHEY, SVGAGI. The CDR3 nucleotides read TGTGCCAGCAGACTTACTAGCGGGGAATACAATGAGCAGTTCTTC. Amino acids: CASRLTSGEYNEQFF.

The V gene is TRBV7-9, the J gene TRBJ2-5, with D hard to call. V was trimmed by 1 base and J by 12 bases, leaving 12 bases between them. The CDR3 consists of 12 residues. CDR1 and CDR2 from the germline V gene are SEHNR and FQNEAQ (reference sequence). The CDR3 protein is CASSLEVERKYF. CDR3 nucleotides: TGTGCCAGCAGCTTAGAAGTAGAGCGAAAGTACTTC. The full variable domain, its missing parts supplied by reference TRBV7-9 and TRBJ2-5, is DTGVSQNPRHKITKRGQNVTFRCDPISEHNRLYWYRQTLGQGPEFLTYFQNEAQLEKSRLLSDRFSAERPKGSFSTLEIQRTEQGDSAMYLCASSLEVERKYFGPGTRLLVL.

The chain is built from TRBV4-2 and TRBJ1-1; D is undetermined. Per germline, CDR1 LGHNA and CDR2 YNFKEQ. The V gene lost 3 bases and the J gene lost 0 bases, with 14 bases spanning the gap. The CDR3 contains 16 residues. CDR3 DNA: TGTGCCAGCAGCCAGGCTCTCGGCGGTATGAACACTGAAGCTTTCTTT. Amino acid sequence: CASSQALGGMNTEAFF.

The chain has TRBV2 and TRBJ2-6, with D possibly being TRBD1 (5 bases). Trimming left V 6 bases short and J 0 bases short, with 6 bases between. Germline V gives CDR1 SNHLY, CDR2 FYNNEI. The CDR3 is 14 amino acids. The CDR3, as DNA: TGTGCCAGCAGAGGGGACTCTGGGGCCAACGTCCTGACTTTC. It is translated as CASRGDSGANVLTF.

This clone was observed a single time. This chain connects TRBV5-6 to TRBJ1-2, with 7 nucleotides matching TRBD1. V gave up 0 bases and J gave up 1 base; unmatched junction bases: 3. The germline V gene encodes CDR1 SGHDT and CDR2 YYEEEE. The CDR3 totals 15 residues. The CDR3 sequence is CASSLDDRDNYGYTF. DNA of the CDR3: TGTGCCAGCAGCTTGGACGACAGGGATAACTATGGCTACACCTTC. Looking up the rest from reference TRBV5-6 and TRBJ1-2 gives the full variable domain: DAGVTQSPTHLIKTRGQQVTLRCSPKSGHDTVSWYQQALGQGPQFIFQYYEEEERQRGNFPDRFSGHQFPNYSSELNVNALLLGDSALYLCASSLDDRDNYGYTFGSGTRLTVV.

The DNA of the CDR3 is TGTGCCTGGAGTACCTCACAGAACACTGAAGCTTTCTTT. Protein sequence: CAWSTSQNTEAFF. This rearrangement joins TRBV30 to TRBJ1-1; no reliable D call. Germline lookup yields CDR1 GTSNPN and CDR2 SVGIG (reference sequence). Trimming cost V 2 bases and J 1 base, with 8 bases left between them. The CDR3 sequence is 13 residues long.

This clone was seen once. The sample contains more than one DNA sequence encoding this CDR3. The V and J genes are TRBV5-5 and TRBJ2-2; 12 bases agree with TRBD2. Germline V gene data show CDR1 as SGHKS and CDR2 as YYEKEE (reference sequence). Trimming cost V 0 bases and J 0 bases; bases outside gene matches: 3. This CDR3 spans 18 amino acids. CDR3 sequence (DNA): TGTGCCAGCAGCTTGGGGCTAGCGGGGGGGTCGAACACCGGGGAGCTGTTTTTT. Its translation: CASSLGLAGGSNTGELFF. The variable domain in full, completed from reference TRBV5-5 and TRBJ2-2, reads DAGVTQSPTHLIKTRGQQVTLRCSPISGHKSVSWYQQVLGQGPQFIFQYYEKEERGRGNFPDRFSARQFPNYSSELNVNALLLGDSALYLCASSLGLAGGSNTGELFFGEGSRLTVL.

The chain employs TRBV7-7 and TRBJ2-5; 10 nucleotides line up with TRBD2. In germline, CDR1 is SSHAT, CDR2 FNYEAQ (reference sequence). V was pared by 6 bases and J by 2 bases, with 6 bases of the junction left unmatched. The CDR3 loop spans 15 amino acids. This CDR3 reads CASSPTSGAQETQYF. Here the CDR3 DNA reads TGTGCCAGCAGTCCAACTAGCGGGGCACAAGAGACCCAGTACTTC.

This rearrangement joins TRBV4-1 to TRBJ1-2; D unresolved. Trimming stripped 0 bases from V and 8 bases from J, with 22 bases between. Per germline, CDR1 MGHRA and CDR2 YSYEKL. This CDR3 region has 17 residues. CDR3: CASSQDRGGSPTRGYTF. The CDR3 nucleotides are TGCGCCAGCAGCCAAGATCGGGGTGGGTCACCAACCCGCGGCTACACCTTC.

This sequence joins TRBV11-3 and TRBJ2-3; maybe TRBD1 (5 bases). Germline V CDR1 and CDR2: SGHNT, YENEEA. The V gene lost 4 bases and the J gene lost 2 bases, with 19 bases spanning the gap. The CDR3 loop spans 17 amino acids. The CDR3 is CASSSRAVPGHTDTQYF. The CDR3 region has the DNA TGTGCCAGCAGCTCCAGGGCGGTGCCGGGCCACACAGATACGCAGTATTTT.

Here the CDR3 reads CASSLRAENEKLFF. DNA of the CDR3: TGTGCCAGCAGCTTGAGGGCAGAAAACGAAAAACTGTTTTTT. The chain joins TRBV11-3 to TRBJ1-4; the D is unclear. Per germline, CDR1 SGHNT and CDR2 YENEEA. The V and J ends lost 3 bases and 8 bases respectively, with 13 bases between them. The CDR3 covers 14 residues.

The chain is built from TRBV19 and TRBJ1-1; 8 nucleotides line up with TRBD1. This CDR3 is 17 amino acids long. Germline CDR1 LNHDA, CDR2 SQIVND (reference sequence). Losses at the gene ends were 1 base for V and 1 base for J; bases not matched to a gene: 8. CDR3 protein: CASSIAPGGWGNTEAFF. The CDR3 coding sequence is TGTGCCAGTAGTATAGCACCAGGGGGCTGGGGGAACACTGAAGCTTTCTTT.

The J gene is TRBJ2-1, the V gene TRBV5-1; 10 bases agree with TRBD2. Looked up from germline, CDR1 is SGHRS and CDR2 is YFSETQ. This CDR3 contains 16 residues. The ends lost 0 bases at V and 8 bases at J; junction bases unmatched: 8. CDR3 nucleotides: TGCGCCAGCAGCTTGGATAGTAGCGGGGGGTCGTATGAGCAGTTCTTC. The encoded protein is CASSLDSSGGSYEQFF. Drawing the rest from reference TRBV5-1 and TRBJ2-1, the complete variable domain is KAGVTQTPRYLIKTRGQQVTLSCSPISGHRSVSWYQQTPGQGLQFLFEYFSETQRNKGNFPGRFSGRQFSNSRSEMNVSTLELGDSALYLCASSLDSSGGSYEQFFGPGTRLTVL.